A selection of T cell receptor beta chains follows, all from one sample in a study of cytomegalovirus exposure and HLA in healthy donors. The method was immunoSEQ multiplex PCR; TCRdb's version includes in-frame clones alone and lacks a portion of them. The sample lists roughly 250,000 clones; 85% to 90% were seen once. The sample consisted of PBMCs. These receptors were taken from a young woman in good health and CMV-seronegative. Each CDR3 is given with its conserved first and last residue. The D gene is left open where the match is weak. Size is stated for part of the rows, as once, few or many counts, or as a class when the clone is expanded.

TRBD2	TRBV30	.	TRBJ2-3	CAWSRASGGWEDTQYF	TGTGCCTGGAGCCGGGCTAGCGGGGGGTGGGAAGATACGCAGTATTTT
.	TRBV5-4	.	TRBJ2-1	CASSHQGFMNYNEQFF	TGTGCCAGCAGCCATCAGGGGTTTATGAATTACAATGAGCAGTTCTTC
.	TRBV27	.	TRBJ2-1	CASSLLSLRVNEQFF	TGTGCCAGCAGTTTACTCTCATTGCGGGTCAATGAGCAGTTCTTC
.	TRBV10-2	.	TRBJ2-2	CASMRLTNTGELFF	TGCGCCAGCATGAGGCTAACTAACACCGGGGAGCTGTTTTTT
.	TRBV30	.	TRBJ1-5	CAWSVRAGNQPQHF	TGTGCCTGGAGTGTCAGGGCCGGCAATCAGCCCCAGCATTTT
.	TRBV28	.	TRBJ1-2	CASSFGGALGYTF	TGTGCCAGCAGTTTCGGGGGGGCGCTCGGCTACACCTTC
TRBD2	TRBV7-6	.	TRBJ2-1	CASSPGTSGGSTEQFF	TGTGCCAGCAGCCCCGGGACTAGCGGGGGCTCCACTGAGCAGTTCTTC
.	TRBV5-1	.	TRBJ2-6	CASSLAAGLALSGANVLTF	TGCGCCAGCAGCTTGGCCGCAGGGCTGGCTCTCTCTGGGGCCAACGTCCTGACTTTC
.	TRBV7-9	.	TRBJ1-6	CASNAAPDSYNSPLHF	TGTGCCAGCAACGCAGCCCCCGACAGTTATAATTCACCCCTCCACTTT
.	TRBV7-8	.	TRBJ2-1	CASIPEFLYNEQFF	TGTGCCAGTATCCCAGAATTCCTCTACAATGAGCAGTTCTTC
TRBD1	TRBV12-5	.	TRBJ1-2	CASGLVTDRGKDYGYTF	TGTGCTAGTGGTTTGGTAACAGACAGGGGGAAAGACTATGGCTACACCTTC
.	TRBV28	.	TRBJ1-1	CASSLQGWTEAFF	TGTGCCAGCAGTTTACAGGGGTGGACTGAAGCTTTCTTT
TRBD1	TRBV5-1	.	TRBJ2-3	CASSFRDRGDTQYF	TGCGCCAGCAGCTTCCGGGACAGAGGAGATACGCAGTATTTT
.	TRBV15	.	TRBJ1-1	CATSRVAGNTEAFF	TGTGCCACCAGCAGAGTTGCGGGGAACACTGAAGCTTTCTTT
.	TRBV9	.	TRBJ2-2	CASSPLVNTGELFF	TGTGCCAGCAGCCCGTTAGTAAACACCGGGGAGCTGTTTTTT
.	TRBV5-6	.	TRBJ2-7	CASSSYYEQYF	TGTGCCAGCAGCTCTTACTACGAGCAGTACTTC
.	TRBV7-6	.	TRBJ1-6	CASSLGGFNSPLHF	TGTGCCAGCAGCTTAGGCGGGTTCAATTCACCCCTCCACTTT
TRBD2	TRBV19	.	TRBJ2-3	CASSPLPLAGGRTDTQYF	TGTGCCAGTAGTCCCCTCCCCCTCGCGGGGGGGCGCACAGATACGCAGTATTTT
.	TRBV6-5	.	TRBJ1-1	CASSYSTFNTEAFF	TGTGCCAGCAGTTACTCCACATTCAACACTGAAGCTTTCTTT
.	TRBV10-3	.	TRBJ1-1	CAISESPGGPEAFF	TGTGCCATCAGTGAGTCTCCGGGGGGCCCTGAAGCTTTCTTT
.	TRBV7-6	once	TRBJ1-6	CASSLASRGTTSPLHF	TGTGCCAGCAGCTTAGCGTCGAGGGGGACAACATCACCCCTCCACTTT
TRBD1	TRBV5-1	.	TRBJ1-2	CASSYTGENYGYTF	TGCGCCAGCAGCTACACAGGGGAGAACTATGGCTACACCTTC
.	TRBV29-1	.	TRBJ1-2	CSVVRGDYGYTF	TGCAGCGTTGTGCGGGGGGACTATGGCTACACCTTC
TRBD1	TRBV6-5	.	TRBJ2-1	CASSYSRTGGSNEQFF	TGTGCCAGCAGTTACTCGAGGACAGGGGGTTCTAATGAGCAGTTCTTC
TRBD1	TRBV4-1	.	TRBJ2-5	CASSQEGGQGETQYF	TGCGCCAGCAGCCAAGAGGGCGGACAGGGGGAGACCCAGTACTTC
.	TRBV28	.	TRBJ2-3	CASSLPGLGGDTQYF	TGTGCCAGCAGTTTACCGGGGCTCGGGGGAGATACGCAGTATTTT
.	TRBV9	few	TRBJ2-2	CASSTRQGGNTGELFF	TGTGCCAGCAGCACCCGACAGGGAGGAAACACCGGGGAGCTGTTTTTT
.	TRBV28	.	TRBJ2-7	CASSPTDRRSPYEQYF	TGTGCCAGCAGTCCGACCGACAGAAGGTCCCCCTACGAGCAGTACTTC
.	TRBV5-5	.	TRBJ1-4	CASSFPGNEKLFF	TGTGCCAGCAGCTTTCCAGGGAACGAAAAACTGTTTTTT
.	TRBV11-3	once	TRBJ2-5	CASSFKSEETQYF	TGTGCCAGCAGCTTTAAGTCGGAAGAGACCCAGTACTTC
TRBD2	TRBV5-1	.	TRBJ2-5	CASSLAGGYQETQYF	TGCGCCAGCAGCTTGGCGGGGGGGTACCAAGAGACCCAGTACTTC
.	TRBV29-1	.	TRBJ2-1	CSVEEQNYNEQFF	TGCAGCGTTGAAGAACAGAACTACAATGAGCAGTTCTTC
.	TRBV30	.	TRBJ2-3	CAWSVEWDTQYF	TGTGCCTGGAGTGTCGAGTGGGATACGCAGTATTTT
.	TRBV4-3	.	TRBJ1-2	CASSQDQGTYGYTF	TGCGCCAGCAGCCAAGATCAGGGAACCTATGGCTACACCTTC